This T cell receptor beta chain was identified during a study of blood T cell repertoires in COVID-19. Study as a whole: The samples span acute and convalescent COVID-19 from the United States, Italy and Spain.

Generated by immunoSEQ multiplex PCR, the TCRdb table keeps only in-frame clones and is missing some. This table holds 450,000 to 500,000 clones, roughly 85% found once. Sequencing used peripheral blood. The clonotype originates from a human donor in a cohort sampled during active COVID-19.

The CDR3 DNA sequence: TGCAGCGTTGACAGGTACAATGAGCAGTTCTTC. Translated: CSVDRYNEQFF. The chain combines TRBV29-1 with TRBJ2-1; D unclear. CDR1 and CDR2 (germline): SQVTM, ANQGSEA. The CDR3 runs 11 residues. V lost 3 bases and J lost 4, with 4 bases in between.